The 22 T cell receptor beta chains below all came from one sample that was sequenced in a study of blood T cell repertoires in COVID-19. Method: immunoSEQ multiplex PCR; TCRdb's copy keeps in-frame clones and lacks some. Here the sample spans 200,000 to 250,000 clones, approximately 80% being singletons. Sequenced sample: peripheral blood. The receptor source for this set is a woman aged 80 or over with acute or convalescent COVID-19.

This rearrangement joins TRBV6-5 to TRBJ1-1; TRBD1 matches 8 bases. The V and J ends lost 4 bases and 1 base, in that order; junction bases with no gene match: 8. Germline V gives CDR1 MNHEY, CDR2 SVGAGI. This CDR3 is 16 amino acids long. CDR3 sequence reads: CASSLRPGTGNTEAFF. CDR3 sequence (DNA): TGTGCCAGCAGTTTACGTCCCGGGACAGGGAACACTGAAGCTTTCTTT.

This chain uses TRBV12-5 with TRBJ1-3; TRBD1 agrees at 7 bases. The germline V gene encodes CDR1 LGHNT and CDR2 FRNRAP. The CDR3 sequence is 16 residues long. V lost 1 base, J lost 7 bases, and 10 bases stayed unmatched. In DNA form, the CDR3 reads TGTGCTAGTGGTTTGGACTTACAGGGGTGGGGCAACACCATATATTTT. Translating it yields CASGLDLQGWGNTIYF. The variable domain in full, with the rest retrieved from reference TRBV12-5 and TRBJ1-3, is DARVTQTPRHKVTEMGQEVTMRCQPILGHNTVFWYRQTMMQGLELLAYFRNRAPLDDSGMPKDRFSAEMPDATLATLKIQPSEPRDSAVYFCASGLDLQGWGNTIYFGEGSWLTVV.

The chain links TRBV7-2 to TRBJ2-7; 8 bases align to TRBD1. Losses at the gene ends were 3 bases for V and 2 bases for J; bases not matched to a gene: 6. CDR1 and CDR2 (germline): SGHTA, FQGNSA. The CDR3 covers 15 residues. CDR3 in amino acids: CASSFSGTGPYEQYF. CDR3 DNA: TGTGCCAGCAGCTTTAGTGGGACAGGTCCCTACGAGCAGTACTTC.

This clone was counted once. The rearrangement joins TRBV6-4 to TRBJ1-6; D not certain. The CDR3 loop spans 13 amino acids. Trimming took 3 bases from V and 6 from J, leaving 6 bases between them. Germline V CDR1 and CDR2: MRHNA, SNTAGT. The CDR3 loop is CASSEIANSPLHF. The DNA for the CDR3 is TGTGCCAGCAGTGAAATAGCTAATTCACCCCTCCACTTT.

This chain links TRBV5-1 with TRBJ1-1; 9 positions agree with TRBD1. Germline-derived CDR1 and CDR2 are SGHRS and YFSETQ. With V trimmed by 4 bases and J by 7 bases, 8 bases remained unmatched. This CDR3 region has 14 residues. As DNA, the CDR3 is TGCGCCAGCAGCGAGGGACAGGGACAGGGTGAAGCTTTCTTT. It encodes CASSEGQGQGEAFF.

The chain carries TRBV5-1 and TRBJ1-1; 7 bases agree with TRBD1. J gave up 4 bases and V 4 bases, and 4 bases lay outside the gene matches. The CDR3 runs 13 residues. Germline CDR1 and CDR2: SGHRS and YFSETQ. CDR3 amino acids: CASSAQGSTEAFF. For the CDR3, the DNA is TGCGCCAGCAGCGCACAGGGGTCCACTGAAGCTTTCTTT.

The V call is TRBV7-8, the J call TRBJ2-3, with 9 bases identical to TRBD2. CDR1 SGHVS and CDR2 FQNEAQ come from the germline V gene. CDR3 length equals 17 residues. J was trimmed by 5 bases and V by 5 bases; bases with no gene match: 14. Written as DNA, the CDR3 is TGTGCCAGCAGCCCAGTGAGAGGCGGGGGGGTCGGAGATACGCAGTATTTT. Protein product: CASSPVRGGGVGDTQYF.

The rearrangement uses TRBV11-2 and TRBJ2-2, with 12 bases lining up with TRBD2. This CDR3 is built from 18 residues. The trim removed 3 bases at V and 4 bases at J, leaving 9 bases unmatched. Germline lookup yields CDR1 SGHAT and CDR2 FQNNGV. The CDR3 nucleotides are TGTGCCAGCAGCTTTTCTAGCGGGGGGGGAACTGGCACCGGGGAGCTGTTTTTT. Protein sequence: CASSFSSGGGTGTGELFF.

This clone was recorded once. J is TRBJ1-4 and V is TRBV6-5; no reliable D call. Germline CDR1 is MNHEY and CDR2 is SVGAGI. The CDR3 has 15 residues. The V end was cut by 4 bases, the J end by 10 bases, with 19 bases between. The CDR3, as DNA: TGTGCCAGCAGTTCGGGAAGGATCCTTCTTAGAAAACTGTTTTTT. It is translated as CASSSGRILLRKLFF.

Comment on this clone: Other DNA variants within this sample encode the same CDR3. The chain joins TRBV6-5 to TRBJ1-5, with D tentatively TRBD1 (6 bases). Germline V gene data show CDR1 as MNHEY and CDR2 as SVGAGI. V lost 5 bases and J lost 2, with 7 bases in between. This CDR3 has 13 amino acids. CDR3 nucleotides: TGTGCCAGCAGTAGACAGGGCAATCAGCCCCAGCATTTT. Amino acid sequence: CASSRQGNQPQHF.

V gene TRBV5-6 combines with J gene TRBJ1-2; TRBD1 is a possible D gene (6 bases). V lost 1 base and J lost 5, with 15 bases in between. This CDR3 region has 15 residues. CDR1 is SGHDT and CDR2 is YYEEEE in the germline V gene. CDR3 amino acids: CASSLTGQSSYGYTF. The DNA of the CDR3 is TGTGCCAGCAGCTTGACTGGACAGAGCTCATATGGCTACACCTTC.

The chain couples TRBV7-2 to TRBJ1-1, with a possible D match to TRBD1 (5 bases). The CDR3 extends over 14 amino acids. Trimming took off 2 bases at V and 5 bases at J, with 12 bases between the two ends. The V gene's germline CDR1 is SGHTA and CDR2 FQGNSA. CDR3 sequence (DNA): TGTGCCAGCAGCTTATTGGATGGGGGGACTGAAGCTTTCTTT. Translation: CASSLLDGGTEAFF.

The chain couples TRBV28 to TRBJ1-3, with D uncertain. CDR3 length: 15 residues. From germline, CDR1 is MDHEN and CDR2 SYDVKM. Trimming cost V 8 bases and J 0 bases, with 14 bases left between them. DNA of the CDR3: TGTGCCAGCGGCGCCAGAGGGCTCTCTGGAAACACCATATATTTT. Its protein product is CASGARGLSGNTIYF.

The V and J genes are TRBV7-3 and TRBJ2-1, with 7 bases matching TRBD2. CDR3 length: 14 amino acids. With V trimmed by 4 bases and J by 3 bases, 3 bases remained unmatched. Germline CDR1 SGHTA, CDR2 FQGTGA. CDR3 sequence: CASSWSGVYNEQFF. Here the CDR3 DNA reads TGTGCCAGCAGCTGGAGCGGGGTCTACAATGAGCAGTTCTTC.

The rearrangement uses TRBV2 and TRBJ2-7; perhaps TRBD1 as D (6 bases). Germline V gives CDR1 SNHLY, CDR2 FYNNEI. Trimming left V 4 bases short and J 5 bases short, with 18 bases between. The CDR3 spans 15 residues. CDR3 nucleotides: TGTGCCAGCAGTGGACGACAGGTCACTATAGACGAGCAGTACTTC. Amino acid sequence: CASSGRQVTIDEQYF.

The V call is TRBV6-5, the J call TRBJ1-2; 7 nucleotides line up with TRBD1. The CDR3 length is 15 residues. V shed 7 bases, J shed 4 bases, and the junction held 12 bases outside the gene matches. CDR1 is MNHEY and CDR2 is SVGAGI in the germline V gene. CDR3 coding DNA: TGTGCCAGCACCCCAACAGGGGACCCTGGCTATGGCTACACCTTC. As protein: CASTPTGDPGYGYTF.

The chain carries TRBV7-2 and TRBJ2-3; 8 bases map to TRBD2. The germline CDR1 and CDR2 sequences are SGHTA and FQGNSA. The CDR3 is 17 amino acids. Trimming took 0 bases from V and 2 from J; bases not matched to a gene: 7. CDR3 bases: TGTGCCAGCAGCTTAGCCCCAGCGGGGGTGTTCACAGATACGCAGTATTTT. Its protein product is CASSLAPAGVFTDTQYF.

This clone was counted between two and nine times. The chain joins TRBV5-1 to TRBJ1-3; a weak D match, TRBD1 (5 bases). Trimming pared 0 bases from V and 3 bases from J, leaving 13 bases between. There are 16 residues in the CDR3. Germline assignment: CDR1 SGHRS and CDR2 YFSETQ. CDR3 region: CASSLVSGASGNTIYF. DNA of the CDR3: TGCGCCAGCAGCTTGGTTAGTGGGGCTAGTGGAAACACCATATATTTT.

The CDR3 DNA is TGTGCCAGCAGTTTCCAGGGGATTTCCCGAACAGATACGCAGTATTTT. It specifies CASSFQGISRTDTQYF. The rearrangement uses TRBV2 and TRBJ2-3; the D gene is possibly TRBD1 (6 bases). V lost 5 bases and J 3 bases, leaving 18 bases between the germline ends. Germline V gene sequence: CDR1 SNHLY, CDR2 FYNNEI. CDR3 length equals 16 residues.

The chain uses TRBV7-3 and TRBJ2-3, with TRBD2 matching over 7 bases. Germline V gene sequence: CDR1 SGHTA, CDR2 FQGTGA. V trimming: 8 bases; J trimming: 0 bases; junction bases outside the gene matches: 5. The CDR3 runs 14 residues. The CDR3 spells CASSPGGSTDTQYF. CDR3 DNA sequence: TGTGCCAGCTCACCCGGGGGGAGCACAGATACGCAGTATTTT.

This clone came up a few times. The chain is built from TRBV11-2 and TRBJ1-5; 8 positions match TRBD1. V shed 6 bases and J 0 bases; nucleotides not matched to a gene: 13. In germline, CDR1 is SGHAT, CDR2 FQNNGV. The CDR3 has 18 amino acids. The CDR3 region is CASSRGQGNYDSNQPQHF. As DNA, the CDR3 is TGTGCCAGCAGTCGCGGACAGGGAAATTATGATAGCAATCAGCCCCAGCATTTT.

The chain combines TRBV7-9 with TRBJ1-1; the D is unclear. This CDR3 has 14 residues. V was pared by 2 bases and J by 4 bases, with 11 bases between. Per germline, CDR1 SEHNR and CDR2 FQNEAQ (reference sequence). Here the CDR3 reads CASSLLIGSTEAFF. In DNA form, the CDR3 reads TGTGCCAGCAGCTTATTGATAGGGAGCACTGAAGCTTTCTTT. The whole variable domain, remainder taken from reference TRBV7-9 and TRBJ1-1, is DTGVSQNPRHKITKRGQNVTFRCDPISEHNRLYWYRQTLGQGPEFLTYFQNEAQLEKSRLLSDRFSAERPKGSFSTLEIQRTEQGDSAMYLCASSLLIGSTEAFFGQGTRLTVV.